This T cell receptor beta chain was identified in a study of blood T cell repertoires in COVID-19. Study context: Sites in the United States, Italy and Spain provided acute and convalescent COVID-19 samples.

In the authors' methods: Quantification of nucleated cells was approximated via reference gene primer amplification. Sequencing was performed with immunoSEQ multiplex PCR; in TCRdb, only in-frame clones are kept and a portion is missing. That table furnishes V, J and clone size, whereas the DNA furnished D and trimming. This sample has about 180,000 clones, with 75% to 90% found just once. Per germline, CDR1 SGDLS and CDR2 YYNGEE. The V end was cut by 4 bases, the J end by 13 bases, with 15 bases between. The CDR3 length is 13 residues. This chain connects TRBV9 to TRBJ1-6; the D gene is possibly TRBD1 (6 bases). Sequenced: peripheral blood. The TCR was taken from a woman aged 35 to 49 with COVID-19, enrolled during active disease. CDR3 in DNA: TGTGCCAGCAGCCGCTCGGACAGTCTCCCCCTCCACTTT. Translation gives CASSRSDSLPLHF.